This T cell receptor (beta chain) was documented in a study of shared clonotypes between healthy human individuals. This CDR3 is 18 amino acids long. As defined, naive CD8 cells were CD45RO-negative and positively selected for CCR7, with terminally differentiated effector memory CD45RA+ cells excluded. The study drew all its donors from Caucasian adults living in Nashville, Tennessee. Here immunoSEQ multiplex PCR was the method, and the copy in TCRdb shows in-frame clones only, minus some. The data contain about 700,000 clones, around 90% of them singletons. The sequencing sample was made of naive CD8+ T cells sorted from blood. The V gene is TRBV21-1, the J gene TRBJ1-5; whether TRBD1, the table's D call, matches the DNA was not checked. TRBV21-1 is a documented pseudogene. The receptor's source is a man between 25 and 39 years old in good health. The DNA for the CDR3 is TGTGCCAGCAGCTCACAAAACCGGGACAGACTTAGCAATCAGCCCCAGCATTTT. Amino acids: CASSSQNRDRLSNQPQHF.